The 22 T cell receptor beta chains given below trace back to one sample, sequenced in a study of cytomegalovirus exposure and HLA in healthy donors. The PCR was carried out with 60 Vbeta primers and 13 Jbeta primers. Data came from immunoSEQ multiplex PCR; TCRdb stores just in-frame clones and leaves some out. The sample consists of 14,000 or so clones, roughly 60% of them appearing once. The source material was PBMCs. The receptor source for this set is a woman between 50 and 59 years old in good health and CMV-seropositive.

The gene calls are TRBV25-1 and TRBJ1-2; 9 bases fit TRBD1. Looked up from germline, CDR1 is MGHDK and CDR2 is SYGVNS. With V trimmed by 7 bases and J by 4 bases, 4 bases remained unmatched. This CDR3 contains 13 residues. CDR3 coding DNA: TGTGCCAGCAAAACGACAGGGGGCTATGGCTACACCTTC. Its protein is CASKTTGGYGYTF.

The CDR3 sequence: CASRQGSYGYTF. The CDR3 DNA is TGTGCCAGTAGACAGGGCAGCTATGGCTACACCTTC. The J gene is TRBJ1-2, the V gene TRBV19, with a weak D call TRBD1 (6 bases). The CDR3 is 12 amino acids. Germline V gene sequence: CDR1 LNHDA, CDR2 SQIVND (reference sequence). Trimming left V 6 bases short and J 4 bases short, with 9 bases between.

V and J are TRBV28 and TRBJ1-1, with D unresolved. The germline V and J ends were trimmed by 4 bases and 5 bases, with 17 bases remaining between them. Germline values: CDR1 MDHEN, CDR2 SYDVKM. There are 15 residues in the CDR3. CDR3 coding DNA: TGTGCCAGCAGTTCCTCCCGGGGTTTGAGGACTGAAGCTTTCTTT. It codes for CASSSSRGLRTEAFF.

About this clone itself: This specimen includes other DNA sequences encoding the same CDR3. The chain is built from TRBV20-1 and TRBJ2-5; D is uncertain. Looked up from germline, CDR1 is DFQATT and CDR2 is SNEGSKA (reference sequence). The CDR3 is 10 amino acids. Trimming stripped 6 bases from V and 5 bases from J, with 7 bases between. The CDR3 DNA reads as TGCAGTGCGGCTCAGGAGACCCAGTACTTC. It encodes CSAAQETQYF.

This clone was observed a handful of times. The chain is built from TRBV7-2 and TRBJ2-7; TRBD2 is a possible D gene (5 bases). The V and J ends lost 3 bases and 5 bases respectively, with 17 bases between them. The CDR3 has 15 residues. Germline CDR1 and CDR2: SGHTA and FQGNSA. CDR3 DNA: TGTGCCAGCAGCTTTACTAAGGTAGCGACCAACGAGCAGTACTTC. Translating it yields CASSFTKVATNEQYF.

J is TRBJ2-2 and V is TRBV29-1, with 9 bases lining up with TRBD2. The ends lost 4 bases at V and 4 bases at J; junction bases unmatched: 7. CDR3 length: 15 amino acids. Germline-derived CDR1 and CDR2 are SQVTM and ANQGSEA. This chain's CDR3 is CSVGPHSGSTGELFF. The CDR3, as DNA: TGCAGCGTTGGCCCGCATAGCGGGAGCACCGGGGAGCTGTTTTTT.

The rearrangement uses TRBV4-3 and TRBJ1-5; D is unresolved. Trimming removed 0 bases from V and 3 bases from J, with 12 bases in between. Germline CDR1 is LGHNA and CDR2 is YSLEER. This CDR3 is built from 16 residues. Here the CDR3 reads CASSQELRGINQPQHF. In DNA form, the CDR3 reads TGCGCCAGCAGCCAAGAACTCAGAGGCATCAATCAGCCCCAGCATTTT.

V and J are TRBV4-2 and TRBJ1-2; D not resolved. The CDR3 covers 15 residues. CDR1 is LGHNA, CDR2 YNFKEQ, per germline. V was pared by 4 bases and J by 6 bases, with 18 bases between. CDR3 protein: CASSREYSIPDGYTF. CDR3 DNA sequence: TGTGCCAGCAGCCGAGAGTACAGTATTCCGGATGGCTACACCTTC.

The CDR3 DNA is TGTGCCAGCAGCTTTCCGGGACAGCACTACGAGCAGTACTTC. Translated: CASSFPGQHYEQYF. The chain has TRBV7-3 and TRBJ2-7, with TRBD1 matching over 7 bases. V was pared by 3 bases and J by 3 bases, with 5 bases of the junction left unmatched. This CDR3 is 14 amino acids long. CDR1 SGHTA and CDR2 FQGTGA come from the germline V gene.

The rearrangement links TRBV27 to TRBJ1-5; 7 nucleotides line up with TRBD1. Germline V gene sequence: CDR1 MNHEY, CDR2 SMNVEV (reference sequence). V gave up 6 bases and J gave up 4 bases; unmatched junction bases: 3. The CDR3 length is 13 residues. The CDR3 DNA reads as TGTGCCAGCAGGCCGACAGGGAATCAGCCCCAGCATTTT. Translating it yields CASRPTGNQPQHF.

The CDR3 spells CASSPGQGAYGYTF. The CDR3, as DNA: TGTGCCAGCAGCCCAGGACAGGGAGCCTATGGCTACACCTTC. V usage is TRBV7-8 and J usage is TRBJ1-2; TRBD1 matches at 8 bases. V lost 5 bases and J lost 4; bases outside the gene matches: 6. The CDR3 is 14 amino acids. Germline CDR1 reads SGHVS; CDR2 reads FQNEAQ.

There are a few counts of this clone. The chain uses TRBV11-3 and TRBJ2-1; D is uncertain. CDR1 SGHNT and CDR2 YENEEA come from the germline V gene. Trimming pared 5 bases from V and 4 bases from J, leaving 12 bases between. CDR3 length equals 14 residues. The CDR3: CASSQNPTYNEQFF. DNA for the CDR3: TGTGCCAGCAGCCAAAACCCGACTTACAATGAGCAGTTCTTC. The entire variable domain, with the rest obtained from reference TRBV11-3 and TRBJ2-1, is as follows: EAGVVQSPRYKIIEKKQPVAFWCNPISGHNTLYWYLQNLGQGPELLIRYENEEAVDDSQLPKDRFSAERLKGVDSTLKIQPAELGDSAVYLCASSQNPTYNEQFFGPGTRLTVL.

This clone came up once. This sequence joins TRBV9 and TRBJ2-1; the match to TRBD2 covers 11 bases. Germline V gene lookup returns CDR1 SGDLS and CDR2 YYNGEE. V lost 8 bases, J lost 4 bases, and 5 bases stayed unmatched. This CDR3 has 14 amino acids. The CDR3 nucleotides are TGTGCCAGTGGGGGACTAGCGGCATACAATGAGCAGTTCTTC. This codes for CASGGLAAYNEQFF.

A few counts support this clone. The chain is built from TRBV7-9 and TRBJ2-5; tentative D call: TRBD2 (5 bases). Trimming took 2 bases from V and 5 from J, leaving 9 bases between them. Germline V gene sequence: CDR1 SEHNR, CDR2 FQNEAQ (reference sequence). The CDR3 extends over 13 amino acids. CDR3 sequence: CASSLLGEETQYF. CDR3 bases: TGTGCCAGCAGCTTACTTGGGGAGGAGACCCAGTACTTC.

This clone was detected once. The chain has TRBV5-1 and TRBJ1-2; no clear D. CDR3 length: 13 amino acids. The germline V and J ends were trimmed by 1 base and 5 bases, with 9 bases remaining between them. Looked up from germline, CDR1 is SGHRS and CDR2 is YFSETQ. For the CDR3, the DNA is TGCGCCAGCAGCTTGCAGAACCTGTATGGCTACACCTTC. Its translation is CASSLQNLYGYTF.

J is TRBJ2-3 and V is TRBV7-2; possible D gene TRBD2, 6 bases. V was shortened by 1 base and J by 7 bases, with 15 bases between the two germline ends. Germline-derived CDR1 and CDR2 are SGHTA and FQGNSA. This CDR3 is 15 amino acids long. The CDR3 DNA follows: TGTGCCAGCAGCTTAGGGACGGGGGTATGGTATACGCAGTATTTT. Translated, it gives CASSLGTGVWYTQYF.

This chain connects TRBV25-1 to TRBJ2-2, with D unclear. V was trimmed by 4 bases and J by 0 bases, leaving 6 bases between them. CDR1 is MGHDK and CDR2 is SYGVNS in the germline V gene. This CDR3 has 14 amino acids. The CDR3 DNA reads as TGTGCCAGCAGTGGCCTACCGAACACCGGGGAGCTGTTTTTT. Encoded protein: CASSGLPNTGELFF.

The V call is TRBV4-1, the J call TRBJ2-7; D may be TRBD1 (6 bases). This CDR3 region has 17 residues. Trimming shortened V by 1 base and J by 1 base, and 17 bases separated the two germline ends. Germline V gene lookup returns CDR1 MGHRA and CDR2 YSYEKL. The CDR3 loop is CASSQARTDQLSYEQYF. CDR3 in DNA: TGCGCCAGCAGCCAAGCACGGACAGATCAATTATCCTACGAGCAGTACTTC.

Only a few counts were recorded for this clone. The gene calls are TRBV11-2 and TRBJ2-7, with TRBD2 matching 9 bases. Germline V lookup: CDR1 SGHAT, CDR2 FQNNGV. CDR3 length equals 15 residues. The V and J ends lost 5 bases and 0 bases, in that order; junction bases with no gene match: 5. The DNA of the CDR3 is TGTGCCAGCAGCCCGACTAGCGGACCCTCCTACGAGCAGTACTTC. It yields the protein CASSPTSGPSYEQYF.

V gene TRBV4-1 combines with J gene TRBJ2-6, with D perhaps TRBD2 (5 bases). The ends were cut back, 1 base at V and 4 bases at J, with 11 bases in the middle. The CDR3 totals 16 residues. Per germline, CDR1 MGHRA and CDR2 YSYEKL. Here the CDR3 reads CASSQGEGLGANVLTF. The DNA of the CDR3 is TGCGCCAGCAGCCAAGGAGAGGGTCTGGGGGCCAACGTCCTGACTTTC.

The CDR3 DNA reads TGCGCCAGCAGCTCGGGGGACAGGGGGAACACTGAAGCTTTCTTT. It codes for CASSSGDRGNTEAFF. V gene TRBV5-1 combines with J gene TRBJ1-1; TRBD1 matches at 10 bases. Germline V gene sequence: CDR1 SGHRS, CDR2 YFSETQ. CDR3 length: 15 residues. V lost 3 bases and J lost 1; bases outside the gene matches: 3.

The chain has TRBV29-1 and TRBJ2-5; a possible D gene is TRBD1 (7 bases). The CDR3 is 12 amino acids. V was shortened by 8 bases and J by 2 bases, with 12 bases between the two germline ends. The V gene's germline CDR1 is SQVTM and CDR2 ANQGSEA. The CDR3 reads CSSGDRQETQYF. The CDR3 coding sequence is TGCAGCTCGGGGGACAGACAAGAGACCCAGTACTTC.